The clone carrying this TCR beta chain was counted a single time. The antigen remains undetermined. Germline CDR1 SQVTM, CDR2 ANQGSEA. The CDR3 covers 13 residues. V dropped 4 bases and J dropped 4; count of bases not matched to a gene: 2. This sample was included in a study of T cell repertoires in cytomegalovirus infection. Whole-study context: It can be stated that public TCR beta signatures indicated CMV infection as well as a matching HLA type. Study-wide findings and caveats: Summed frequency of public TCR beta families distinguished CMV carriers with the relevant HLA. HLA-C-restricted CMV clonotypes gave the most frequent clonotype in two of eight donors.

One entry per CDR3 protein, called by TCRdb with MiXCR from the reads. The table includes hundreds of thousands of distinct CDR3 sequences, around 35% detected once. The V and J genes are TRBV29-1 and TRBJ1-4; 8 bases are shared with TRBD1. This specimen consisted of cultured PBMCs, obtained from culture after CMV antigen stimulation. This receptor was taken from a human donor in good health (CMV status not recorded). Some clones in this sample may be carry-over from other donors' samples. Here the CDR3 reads CSVGTGHNEKLFF. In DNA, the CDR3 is TGCAGCGTTGGGACAGGGCATAATGAAAAACTGTTTTTT.